The T cell receptor (beta chain) under discussion was sequenced for a study of beta chain features in type 1 diabetes. This clone was observed a few times. The study reverse transcribed the entire isolated RNA, so it sequenced expressed TCRB transcripts. Generated by immunoSEQ multiplex PCR, the TCRdb table keeps only in-frame clones and is missing some. Of 970,000 or so clones in the sample, 17% were seen once. The source of this sequence is a woman aged 18-35 years in good health. The specimen sequenced was naive CD4+ T cells from blood.

The CDR3 nucleotides are TGTGCCAGCAGCTCCGACAGAGAAAAACTGTTTTTT. Its translation is CASSSDREKLFF. The chain employs TRBV7-2 and TRBJ1-4; a weak D match, TRBD1 (5 bases). The CDR3 has 12 amino acids. CDR1 SGHTA and CDR2 FQGNSA come from the germline V gene. The V end lost 4 bases, the J end lost 8 bases, and 8 bases lay between the germline ends.